These T cell receptor beta chains were read from a single sample in a study of blood T cells in healthy people across ages. TCRdb itself ran the 5' RACE reads through MiXCR, one entry per CDR3 protein. Of about 720,000 distinct CDR3 sequences listed, 25% are singletons. The same data also contributed to another study, on T cells of mothers and their children.

Sequenced input: blood. The receptors were gathered from a boy between 10 and 17 years old in good health. The CDR3 runs from the conserved cysteine through the conserved F or W. D genes are given only for firm matches. Clone size is shown for a subset of rows, as once, few, many or a class of expanded clone.

j_call: TRBJ2-7; d_call: TRBD2; cdr3_length: 15; clone_size: few; v_call: TRBV4-3; cdr3_nt: TGCGCCAGCAGCCAAGATCTGGCGGGAGCTCTCGAGCAGTACTTC; cdr3_aa: CASSQDLAGALEQYF
j_call: TRBJ2-7; d_call: -; cdr3_length: 15; clone_size: once; v_call: TRBV7-9; cdr3_nt: TGTGCCAGCAGCGACCCAACCGGCAGCTCCTACGAGCAGTACTTC; cdr3_aa: CASSDPTGSSYEQYF
j_call: TRBJ1-2; d_call: -; cdr3_length: 14; clone_size: few; v_call: TRBV12-3/TRBV12-4; cdr3_nt: TGTGCCAGCAGTTTGTCTCTCTCTTTGGGTGGCTACACCTTC; cdr3_aa: CASSLSLSLGGYTF
j_call: TRBJ2-3; d_call: TRBD2; cdr3_length: 18; clone_size: few; v_call: TRBV6-6; cdr3_nt: TGTGCCAGCAGTTACGTCCAGGCTAGCGGGGGGTCTGCAGATACGCAGTATTTT; cdr3_aa: CASSYVQASGGSADTQYF
j_call: TRBJ2-3; d_call: TRBD2; cdr3_length: 15; clone_size: once; v_call: TRBV6-5; cdr3_nt: TGTGCCAGCAGCATTAGCGGGGGAAACACAGATACGCAGTATTTT; cdr3_aa: CASSISGGNTDTQYF
j_call: TRBJ1-6; d_call: TRBD1; cdr3_length: 15; clone_size: -; v_call: TRBV6-5; cdr3_nt: TGTGCCACCCAGCTCCGACAGGGAACCAATTCACCCCTCCACTTT; cdr3_aa: CATQLRQGTNSPLHF
j_call: TRBJ2-1; d_call: -; cdr3_length: 13; clone_size: few; v_call: TRBV28; cdr3_nt: TGTGCCAGCAGCTTAGTGGGGACGGGGCTTAAGTTCTTC; cdr3_aa: CASSLVGTGLKFF
j_call: TRBJ2-1; d_call: -; cdr3_length: 13; clone_size: few; v_call: TRBV7-2; cdr3_nt: TGTGCCAGCAGCTTAGAGTCCCAGAATGAGCAGTTCTTC; cdr3_aa: CASSLESQNEQFF
j_call: TRBJ2-1; d_call: -; cdr3_length: 15; clone_size: -; v_call: TRBV7-2; cdr3_nt: TGTGCCAGCAGCCCTAGTTTTCAGAGTTACAATGAGCAGTTCTTC; cdr3_aa: CASSPSFQSYNEQFF
j_call: TRBJ2-1; d_call: TRBD2; cdr3_length: 14; clone_size: -; v_call: TRBV7-3; cdr3_nt: TGTGCCAGCAGCTTGGGGGGGGTAGGGTACGAGCAGTTCTTC; cdr3_aa: CASSLGGVGYEQFF
j_call: TRBJ2-5; d_call: -; cdr3_length: 14; clone_size: many; v_call: TRBV7-2; cdr3_nt: TGTGCCAGCAGTTTAGCCGGGTCAGGGGAGACCCAGTACTTC; cdr3_aa: CASSLAGSGETQYF
j_call: TRBJ1-2; d_call: TRBD1; cdr3_length: 16; clone_size: -; v_call: TRBV7-9; cdr3_nt: TGTGCCAGCAGCTTAGCGAGGACAGGGTCGAACTATGGCTACACCTTC; cdr3_aa: CASSLARTGSNYGYTF
j_call: TRBJ2-1; d_call: -; cdr3_length: 16; clone_size: few; v_call: TRBV11-2; cdr3_nt: TGTGCCAGCAGCTCCATCGGTGGATACCCCTACAATGAGCAGTTCTTC; cdr3_aa: CASSSIGGYPYNEQFF
j_call: TRBJ2-1; d_call: TRBD2; cdr3_length: 17; clone_size: -; v_call: TRBV4-3; cdr3_nt: TGCGCCAGCAGCCGTTCGAGACTAGCGGGGTTGAACAATGAGCAGTTCTTC; cdr3_aa: CASSRSRLAGLNNEQFF
j_call: TRBJ2-5; d_call: -; cdr3_length: 13; clone_size: -; v_call: TRBV25-1; cdr3_nt: TGTGCCAGCAGTGACGACCCCGGCGGGGAGCAGTACTTC; cdr3_aa: CASSDDPGGEQYF
j_call: TRBJ2-3; d_call: TRBD2; cdr3_length: 15; clone_size: few; v_call: TRBV12-3/TRBV12-4; cdr3_nt: TGTGCCAGCAGTTGGATGGGGGGGACCACAGATACGCAGTATTTT; cdr3_aa: CASSWMGGTTDTQYF
j_call: TRBJ2-1; d_call: TRBD1; cdr3_length: 15; clone_size: few; v_call: TRBV9; cdr3_nt: TGTGCCAGCAGCGCCCAGGGGGCCCCCTACAATGAGCAGTTCTTC; cdr3_aa: CASSAQGAPYNEQFF
j_call: TRBJ2-2; d_call: TRBD2; cdr3_length: 19; clone_size: few; v_call: TRBV4-2; cdr3_nt: TGTGCCAGCAGCCAGCGGACTAGCGGGGGGGCAGGGAACACCGGGGAGCTGTTTTTT; cdr3_aa: CASSQRTSGGAGNTGELFF
j_call: TRBJ2-5; d_call: -; cdr3_length: 15; clone_size: few; v_call: TRBV29-1; cdr3_nt: TGCAGCGTTGTAGCGGATTGGGGAAGGTCAGAGACCCAGTACTTC; cdr3_aa: CSVVADWGRSETQYF
j_call: TRBJ2-7; d_call: TRBD1; cdr3_length: 17; clone_size: -; v_call: TRBV12-5; cdr3_nt: TGTGCTAGTGGTCCCTCGAGGACAGGCGTCAGCTCCTACGAGCAGTACTTC; cdr3_aa: CASGPSRTGVSSYEQYF
j_call: TRBJ2-5; d_call: -; cdr3_length: 15; clone_size: -; v_call: TRBV14; cdr3_nt: TGTGCCAGCAGCCAATATCCGGGGCCAGGAGAGACCCAGTACTTC; cdr3_aa: CASSQYPGPGETQYF
j_call: TRBJ2-2; d_call: -; cdr3_length: 13; clone_size: -; v_call: TRBV9; cdr3_nt: TGTGCCGGCAGCGTAGACAGCACCGGGGAGCTGTTTTTT; cdr3_aa: CAGSVDSTGELFF
j_call: TRBJ1-1; d_call: -; cdr3_length: 12; clone_size: once; v_call: TRBV29-1; cdr3_nt: TGCAGCGGCGAGGGGTTGAACAGGGAAGCTTTCTTT; cdr3_aa: CSGEGLNREAFF
j_call: TRBJ1-1; d_call: TRBD1; cdr3_length: 15; clone_size: few; v_call: TRBV29-1; cdr3_nt: TGCAGCGTAGGACAGGTGGGGGGGTGGGACACTGAAGCTTTCTTT; cdr3_aa: CSVGQVGGWDTEAFF
j_call: TRBJ2-7; d_call: -; cdr3_length: 14; clone_size: few; v_call: TRBV20-1; cdr3_nt: TGCAGTGCTAGGTGGGGGGGCCTTGGGAACGAGCAGTACTTC; cdr3_aa: CSARWGGLGNEQYF
j_call: TRBJ2-5; d_call: TRBD2; cdr3_length: 15; clone_size: -; v_call: TRBV5-1; cdr3_nt: TGCGCCAGCAGCTTGATAGCGGGAGGCCAAGAGACCCAGTACTTC; cdr3_aa: CASSLIAGGQETQYF